The rows below give T cell receptor beta chains drawn from one sample of a study of identical twins. TCRdb re-called the 5' RACE reads through MiXCR, storing one row per CDR3 protein. This repertoire shows some 600,000 distinct CDR3 sequences, just over 7% found once; its top ten account for approximately 1.5%. The same sample was also used in a study of yellow fever vaccine responses in identical twins.

What was sequenced was PBMCs. These receptors were collected from a woman aged 18-35 years in good health. CDR3s include the opening cysteine and the closing phenylalanine or tryptophan. A D gene is named only where the DNA matches it firmly. The size field is filled for only some rows; it gives once, few, many or a size class.

size,V,D,J,DNA,CDR3
NA,TRBV5-1,NA,TRBJ1-1,TGCGCCAGCAGCTTCGGTAGCCTTGGGGACACTGAAGCTTTCTTT,CASSFGSLGDTEAFF
NA,TRBV5-1,TRBD2,TRBJ2-3,TGCGCCAGCAGCTGGAGGGGTGTAGCGGGATCTAAAACAGATACGCAGTATTTT,CASSWRGVAGSKTDTQYF
few,TRBV7-2,NA,TRBJ2-1,TGTGCCAGCAGCCCGGGACGTGGGATTTACAATGAGCAGTTCTTC,CASSPGRGIYNEQFF
many,TRBV3-1,TRBD2,TRBJ2-5,TGTGCCAGCAGCCAACACGAGGGACTAGCGGGGATACAAGAGACCCAGTACTTC,CASSQHEGLAGIQETQYF
NA,TRBV3-1,NA,TRBJ1-1,TGTGCCAGCAGCCAAGGTCTGAGCGGGACTTTCTTT,CASSQGLSGTFF
many,TRBV7-9,NA,TRBJ1-1,TGTGCCAGCAGCTTCCAAGCGATGAACACTGAAGCTTTCTTT,CASSFQAMNTEAFF
NA,TRBV2,TRBD2,TRBJ2-7,TGTGCCAGCAGTGCGGCTAGCGGGAGTGATGGCGAGCAGTACTTC,CASSAASGSDGEQYF
NA,TRBV29-1,NA,TRBJ1-1,TGCAGCGTTGAAGTCCCGGGACAGAACACTGAAGCTTTCTTT,CSVEVPGQNTEAFF
few,TRBV9,TRBD1,TRBJ1-1,TGTGCCAGCAGCGGATCAGGGGGGCTCTCCACTGAAGCTTTCTTT,CASSGSGGLSTEAFF
many,TRBV27,NA,TRBJ2-1,TGTGCCAGCAGTTTTGCCCCGAGCTCCTACAATGAGCAGTTCTTC,CASSFAPSSYNEQFF
few,TRBV29-1,NA,TRBJ1-2,TGCAGCGTTGATCGGGGGCGCTATGGCTACACCTTC,CSVDRGRYGYTF
NA,TRBV12-3/TRBV12-4,NA,TRBJ2-3,TGTGCCAGCAGTTCTCCTGGGAAGGAAGTCACAGATACGCAGTATTTT,CASSSPGKEVTDTQYF
few,TRBV12-3/TRBV12-4,NA,TRBJ1-5,TGTGCCAGCAGTCCAACGTGGGGGCAGGGCAATCAACCCCAGCATTTT,CASSPTWGQGNQPQHF
many,TRBV7-8,NA,TRBJ1-6,TGTGCCAGCAGCCCAACGGACAGTAATAATTCACCCCTCCACTTT,CASSPTDSNNSPLHF
few,TRBV5-6,NA,TRBJ1-1,TGTGCCAGCAGTTACGAATATGCGGGAGCTTTCTTT,CASSYEYAGAFF
NA,TRBV12-3/TRBV12-4,NA,TRBJ2-3,TGTGCCAGCACTAAAGAGAGCAGAAACACAGATACGCAGTATTTT,CASTKESRNTDTQYF
few,TRBV24-1,NA,TRBJ2-5,TGTGCCACCAGTGACGGGACACAAAGCTTCCAAGAGACCCAGTACTTC,CATSDGTQSFQETQYF
few,TRBV7-6,NA,TRBJ2-5,TGTGCCAGCAGCCCCCGAACTAGCTCATATCAGGAGACCCAGTACTTC,CASSPRTSSYQETQYF
NA,TRBV5-1,NA,TRBJ1-1,TGCGCCAGCAGCTTGCTACAGGGACCCACTGAAGCTTTCTTT,CASSLLQGPTEAFF
few,TRBV6-5,NA,TRBJ1-6,TGTGCCAGCAGTTACACTGAAAGGGTAGGGGACCTCCACTTT,CASSYTERVGDLHF
many,TRBV5-1,TRBD1,TRBJ2-7,TGCGCCAGCAGCCCCGAAACAGGGGACGAGCAGTACTTC,CASSPETGDEQYF
few,TRBV6-5,NA,TRBJ2-1,TGTGCCAGCAGTTACCCACGACGTGGCTCCTACAATGAGCAGTTCTTC,CASSYPRRGSYNEQFF
few,TRBV5-8,TRBD2,TRBJ2-7,TGTGCCAGCAGCGCCCGGGGAGGGGCCTCCTACGAGCAGTACTTC,CASSARGGASYEQYF
few,TRBV12-3/TRBV12-4,TRBD1,TRBJ2-7,TGTGCCAGCAGTACTCGGGACAGTACCTACGAGCAGTACTTC,CASSTRDSTYEQYF
many,TRBV25-1,TRBD1,TRBJ1-2,TGTGCCAGCAGTGTCGGGACAGGGGGCAACTATGGCTACACCTTC,CASSVGTGGNYGYTF
few,TRBV15,NA,TRBJ2-7,TGTGCCACCAGCAGAGATCCGGGGGGCGTCTACGAGCAGTACTTC,CATSRDPGGVYEQYF
many,TRBV20-1,TRBD1,TRBJ1-2,TGCAGTGCTTTTGCCCAAACAGGGGTTGGCTATGGCTACACCTTC,CSAFAQTGVGYGYTF
NA,TRBV5-7,TRBD1,TRBJ1-5,TGTGCCAGCAGCTTGTTTGGGACAGGCCTTCAGCCCCAGCATTTT,CASSLFGTGLQPQHF
many,TRBV4-1,NA,TRBJ2-1,TGCGCCAGCAGCCAAGATGGGGGGCGTGGGGTGACCCAGTTCTTC,CASSQDGGRGVTQFF